The 25 T cell receptor beta chains below come from one sample, sequenced in a study of human versus mouse CDR3 diversity and MHC coevolution. Clones were sequenced by immunoSEQ multiplex PCR, and TCRdb holds only the in-frame ones, with some missing. The repertoire holds fewer than 100,000 clones, with just under 95% as singletons. The sequencing input was naive CD4+ T cells from blood. This sample's subset: CD45RO-negative CD62L-positive naive CD4 T cells. Receptor source: a person between 25 and 69 years old in good health.

V is TRBV10-3 and J is TRBJ2-1, with D maybe TRBD2 (5 bases). There are 13 residues in the CDR3. V gave up 5 bases and J gave up 4 bases, with 9 bases separating them. The germline V gene encodes CDR1 ENHRY and CDR2 SYGVKD. CDR3 sequence: CAISRTGYNEQFF. The CDR3 nucleotides are TGTGCCATCAGTCGGACGGGATACAATGAGCAGTTCTTC.

The chain joins TRBV11-2 to TRBJ1-5, with a possible D match to TRBD1 (5 bases). The CDR3 loop spans 14 amino acids. V was clipped by 5 bases and J by 5 bases, with 13 bases between them. Germline assignment: CDR1 SGHAT and CDR2 FQNNGV. The CDR3 spells CASSTSGGDQPQHF. The CDR3 nucleotides are TGTGCCAGCAGCACCTCGGGGGGTGATCAGCCCCAGCATTTT.

Here the CDR3 DNA reads TGTGCCAGCAGCCAGGGCGAGACGCGGTACTTC. This gives the protein CASSQGETRYF. This chain connects TRBV7-6 to TRBJ2-7, with D perhaps matching TRBD1 (5 bases). Trimming stripped 5 bases from V and 12 bases from J, with 14 bases between. The germline V gene encodes CDR1 SGHVS and CDR2 FNYEAQ. This CDR3 is built from 11 residues.

The chain is built from TRBV7-9 and TRBJ2-7; tentatively, D is TRBD2 (5 bases). CDR1 is SEHNR, CDR2 FQNEAQ, per germline (reference sequence). V was shortened by 3 bases and J by 3 bases, with 9 bases between the two germline ends. CDR3 length equals 13 residues. The CDR3 sequence: CASSLFAGYEQYF. In DNA, the CDR3 is TGTGCCAGCAGCTTGTTTGCGGGCTACGAGCAGTACTTC.

The chain uses TRBV4-3 and TRBJ1-2, with D possibly TRBD1 on 5 matching bases. With 0 bases removed from V and 4 bases from J, the gap between germline ends came to 12 bases. CDR1 is LGHNA, CDR2 YSLEER, per germline. The CDR3 is 15 amino acids. The CDR3 nucleotides are TGCGCCAGCAGCCAAGAACGTGGGGCAGCCTATGGCTACACCTTC. Translation gives CASSQERGAAYGYTF.

The V call is TRBV7-3, the J call TRBJ2-7; no clear D gene. V was clipped by 0 bases and J by 6 bases, with 12 bases between them. The CDR3 has 14 amino acids. The germline V gene has CDR1 SGHTA and CDR2 FQGTGA. In DNA form, the CDR3 reads TGTGCCAGCAGCTTAACGCGTCTAGTCGGCGAGCAGTACTTC. Its translation is CASSLTRLVGEQYF.

The J gene is TRBJ2-7, the V gene TRBV20-1, with D possibly matching TRBD1 (5 bases). V was pared by 3 bases and J by 6 bases, with 9 bases between. CDR3 length: 11 amino acids. The germline V gene has CDR1 DFQATT and CDR2 SNEGSKA (reference sequence). CDR3 sequence: CSARGQVEQYF. The DNA for the CDR3 is TGCAGTGCTAGGGGGCAGGTCGAGCAGTACTTC.

This rearrangement joins TRBV28 to TRBJ1-5; possible D gene TRBD1, 5 bases. Germline assignment: CDR1 MDHEN and CDR2 SYDVKM. Trimming removed 3 bases from V and 13 bases from J, with 13 bases in between. The CDR3 spans 12 residues. CDR3 coding DNA: TGTGCCAGCAGTTTCCAGGGAACAGCTCAGCATTTT. This sequence encodes CASSFQGTAQHF. The whole variable domain, remainder taken from reference TRBV28 and TRBJ1-5, is DVKVTQSSRYLVKRTGEKVFLECVQDMDHENMFWYRQDPGLGLRLIYFSYDVKMKEKGDIPEGYSVSREKKERFSLILESASTNQTSMYLCASSFQGTAQHFGDGTRLSIL.

This chain joins TRBV9 and TRBJ2-2; D is undetermined. Germline lookup yields CDR1 SGDLS and CDR2 YYNGEE. The CDR3 spans 17 residues. V was trimmed by 1 base and J by 0 bases, leaving 13 bases between them. The CDR3 region has the DNA TGTGCCAGCAGCGTAAAAAAGCGCTCCGCGAACACCGGGGAGCTGTTTTTT. It yields the protein CASSVKKRSANTGELFF.

The rearrangement links TRBV7-3 to TRBJ1-1; D ambiguous. The V end lost 3 bases, the J end lost 2 bases, and 7 bases lay between the germline ends. Germline values: CDR1 SGHTA, CDR2 FQGTGA. This CDR3 has 13 amino acids. The DNA for the CDR3 is TGTGCCAGCAGCTTCTCAGGTAACACTGAAGCTTTCTTT. The encoded protein is CASSFSGNTEAFF.

J is TRBJ2-2 and V is TRBV9; possibly TRBD2 for D (6 bases). The germline V and J ends were trimmed by 3 bases and 6 bases, with 9 bases remaining between them. The CDR3 has 13 amino acids. Germline loops: CDR1 SGDLS, CDR2 YYNGEE. The CDR3 nucleotides read TGTGCCAGCAGCGAGGTAGCGGCCGGGGAGCTGTTTTTT. The encoded protein is CASSEVAAGELFF.

The chain couples TRBV27 to TRBJ2-5; TRBD2 matches at 12 bases. This CDR3 region has 17 residues. Germline V CDR1 and CDR2: MNHEY, SMNVEV (reference sequence). Trimming cost V 2 bases and J 5 bases; bases outside gene matches: 9. The CDR3 region has the DNA TGTGCCAGCAGTTTAATTTGGAGTCTAGCGGGAGGGGAGACCCAGTACTTC. The encoded protein is CASSLIWSLAGGETQYF.

This chain joins TRBV9 and TRBJ2-7; D perhaps matches TRBD2 (5 bases). The CDR3 is 15 amino acids. Germline-derived CDR1 and CDR2 are SGDLS and YYNGEE. Trimming took off 4 bases at V and 3 bases at J, with 17 bases between the two ends. The CDR3 DNA sequence: TGTGCCAGCAGCTACATGTCGGGGTTCAGCTACGAGCAGTACTTC. It specifies CASSYMSGFSYEQYF.

The J gene is TRBJ1-5, the V gene TRBV19, with TRBD1 identical over 8 bases. There are 17 residues in the CDR3. Germline V gene data show CDR1 as LNHDA and CDR2 as SQIVND (reference sequence). Losses at the gene ends were 5 bases for V and 6 bases for J; bases not matched to a gene: 15. As DNA, the CDR3 is TGTGCCAGTAGTCTGATTCCAGGTGGCAGGGGGCGTCAGCCCCAGCATTTT. Amino acids: CASSLIPGGRGRQPQHF.

This clone has a single count. The rearrangement uses TRBV27 and TRBJ1-2; no clear D gene. V lost 0 bases and J lost 0, with 11 bases in between. This CDR3 contains 16 residues. Germline-derived CDR1 and CDR2 are MNHEY and SMNVEV (reference sequence). In nucleotides, the CDR3 is TGTGCCAGCAGTTTATCGTTCACCGGAGCTAACTATGGCTACACCTTC. This gives the protein CASSLSFTGANYGYTF.

This sequence joins TRBV4-2 and TRBJ1-6; D is possibly TRBD1 (6 bases). The germline CDR1 and CDR2 sequences are LGHNA and YNFKEQ. The CDR3 length is 15 residues. V was trimmed by 2 bases and J by 10 bases, leaving 15 bases between them. The CDR3 here is CASSQFSGEGSPLHF. In DNA, the CDR3 is TGTGCCAGCAGCCAATTTTCAGGGGAAGGATCACCCCTCCACTTT.

The J gene is TRBJ2-1, the V gene TRBV5-1; 7 positions agree with TRBD1. There are 14 residues in the CDR3. The germline V gene encodes CDR1 SGHRS and CDR2 YFSETQ. V dropped 4 bases and J dropped 2; count of bases not matched to a gene: 3. CDR3 sequence (DNA): TGCGCCAGCAGCCAACAGGGGCCCTACAATGAGCAGTTCTTC. Residues: CASSQQGPYNEQFF.

The chain is built from TRBV11-1 and TRBJ2-5, with D uncertain. The DNA end favors TRBJ2-7, so the J call may be wrong. Germline-derived CDR1 and CDR2 are SGHAT and FQDESV (reference sequence). The CDR3 is 15 amino acids. CDR3 DNA: TGTGCCAGCAGCTTAGACAGCAACGGCCCCTACGAGCAGTACTTC. Its translation is CASSLDSNGPYEQYF.

The chain uses TRBV9 and TRBJ1-4; the match to TRBD1 covers 10 bases. Germline values: CDR1 SGDLS, CDR2 YYNGEE. Germline trimming cut 6 bases from V and 8 bases from J; bases unmatched to any gene: 10. CDR3 length equals 15 residues. The CDR3 loop reads CASTLGTGVGEKLFF. CDR3 sequence (DNA): TGTGCCAGCACATTGGGGACAGGGGTCGGGGAAAAACTGTTTTTT. Drawing the rest from reference TRBV9 and TRBJ1-4, the complete variable domain is DSGVTQTPKHLITATGQRVTLRCSPRSGDLSVYWYQQSLDQGLQFLIQYYNGEERAKGNILERFSAQQFPDLHSELNLSSLELGDSALYFCASTLGTGVGEKLFFGSGTQLSVL.

DNA for the CDR3: TGTGCCAGCAGTCAAATATGGACAGGGTTCGGCTACGAGCAGTACTTC. The encoded protein is CASSQIWTGFGYEQYF. This chain joins TRBV2 and TRBJ2-5; 8 bases line up with TRBD1. The J call may be in error: the DNA end matches TRBJ2-7 better. Germline-derived CDR1 and CDR2 are SNHLY and FYNNEI. The CDR3 covers 16 residues.

For this clone: At one boundary the junction diverges from the germline segment, which might be a read error. Other DNA variants within this sample encode the same CDR3. The chain has TRBV18 and TRBJ1-5; D uncertain. Germline lookup yields CDR1 KGHSH and CDR2 LQKENI. The CDR3 runs to 15 residues. The CDR3 sequence: CASSPGLNSNQPQHF. The DNA of the CDR3 is TGCGCCAGCTCACCCGGACTGAATAGCAATCAGCCCCAGCATTTT.

This chain links TRBV30 with TRBJ1-2; D uncertain. The CDR3 covers 12 residues. V shed 4 bases and J shed 0 bases, with 6 bases lying between them. Germline CDR1 is GTSNPN and CDR2 is SVGIG (reference sequence). For the CDR3, the DNA is TGTGCCTGGATGGAGGCTAACTATGGCTACACCTTC. Its protein product is CAWMEANYGYTF.

The chain combines TRBV6-5 with TRBJ2-6, with TRBD1 identical over 8 bases. V was clipped by 11 bases and J by 4 bases; unmatched bases: 10. Germline CDR1 MNHEY, CDR2 SVGAGI. CDR3 length: 15 residues. CDR3: CACRTGTYGANVLTF. CDR3 coding DNA: TGTGCCTGTAGGACAGGGACGTACGGGGCCAACGTCCTGACTTTC.

The chain combines TRBV4-1 with TRBJ2-7; 7 positions agree with TRBD1. Losses at the gene ends were 3 bases for V and 2 bases for J; bases not matched to a gene: 7. Germline V gene lookup returns CDR1 MGHRA and CDR2 YSYEKL. The CDR3 is made up of 15 amino acids. The CDR3 sequence: CASSHLDREAYEQYF. CDR3 bases: TGCGCCAGCAGCCACCTCGACAGGGAAGCCTACGAGCAGTACTTC.

The chain links TRBV5-4 to TRBJ2-1; 9 bases are a match to TRBD1. The CDR3 covers 15 residues. V dropped 2 bases and J dropped 8; count of bases not matched to a gene: 8. Per the germline V gene, CDR1 is SGHNT and CDR2 is YYREEE (reference sequence). The CDR3 bases are TGTGCCAGCAGCTTCCCACAGGGGGCGATCGATGAGCAGTTCTTC. Translation gives CASSFPQGAIDEQFF. Supplemented by reference TRBV5-4 and TRBJ2-1, the full variable domain reads ETGVTQSPTHLIKTRGQQVTLRCSSQSGHNTVSWYQQALGQGPQFIFQYYREEENGRGNFPPRFSGLQFPNYSSELNVNALELDDSALYLCASSFPQGAIDEQFFGPGTRLTVL.